This TCR beta chain was found in a study of T cell changes during pregnancy in multiple sclerosis. The table came from immunoSEQ multiplex PCR; TCRdb's copy has only in-frame clones and leaves some out. The table records about 98,000 clones, about 92% of them present only once. The clonotype was recovered from a female donor in good health, enrolled as a control in a pregnancy study. The source material was peripheral blood, sampled after pregnancy.

CDR3 DNA: TGTGCCAGCAACGACAGGCCACTTACCTACGAGCAGTACTTC. It is translated as CASNDRPLTYEQYF. The chain employs TRBV6-1 and TRBJ2-7, with a possible D match to TRBD1 (6 bases). V lost 7 bases to trimming and J lost 2 bases, with 15 bases between them. Germline-derived CDR1 and CDR2 are MNHNS and SASEGT. This CDR3 comprises 14 residues.